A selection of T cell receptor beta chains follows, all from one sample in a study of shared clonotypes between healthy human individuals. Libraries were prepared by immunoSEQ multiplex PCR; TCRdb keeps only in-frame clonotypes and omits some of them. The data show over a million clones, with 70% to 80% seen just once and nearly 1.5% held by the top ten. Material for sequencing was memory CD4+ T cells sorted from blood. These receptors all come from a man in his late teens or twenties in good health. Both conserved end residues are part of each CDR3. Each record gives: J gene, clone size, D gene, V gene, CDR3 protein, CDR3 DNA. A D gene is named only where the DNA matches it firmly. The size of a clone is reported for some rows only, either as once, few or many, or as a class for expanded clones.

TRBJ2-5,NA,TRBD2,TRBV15,CATSSGLAGGRKTQYF,TGTGCCACCAGCTCAGGACTAGCGGGGGGCCGAAAGACCCAGTACTTC
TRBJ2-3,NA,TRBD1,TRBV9,CASSVGGTGSLGTQYF,TGTGCCAGCAGCGTAGGGGGGACAGGATCTTTAGGTACGCAGTATTTT
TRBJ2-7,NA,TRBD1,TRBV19,CASSSFAGTGGYEQYF,TGTGCCAGTAGTTCCTTCGCTGGGACAGGGGGCTACGAGCAGTACTTC
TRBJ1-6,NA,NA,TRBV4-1,CASSQDPQGRTYNSPLHF,TGCGCCAGCAGCCAAGATCCCCAGGGGAGGACCTATAATTCACCCCTCCACTTT
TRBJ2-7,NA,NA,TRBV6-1,CASSEPPGPPYF,TGTGCCAGCAGTGAGCCTCCGGGACCGCCGTACTTC
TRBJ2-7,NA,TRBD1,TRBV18,CASSPQQGATYEQYF,TGTGCCAGCTCACCCCAGCAGGGGGCCACCTACGAGCAGTACTTC
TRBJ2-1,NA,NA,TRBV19,CASSIEDGTGEQFF,TGTGCCAGTAGTATTGAGGACGGGACTGGTGAGCAGTTCTTC
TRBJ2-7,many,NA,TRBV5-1,CASSLGVQGPRDEQYF,TGCGCCAGCAGCTTGGGGGTGCAGGGCCCCCGGGACGAGCAGTACTTC
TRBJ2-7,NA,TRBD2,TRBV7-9,CASSSQSGRALEQYF,TGTGCCAGCAGCTCACAAAGCGGGAGAGCTCTCGAGCAGTACTTC
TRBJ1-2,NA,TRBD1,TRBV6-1,CASSAGTGIYGYTF,TGTGCCAGCAGTGCCGGGACAGGGATTTATGGCTACACCTTC
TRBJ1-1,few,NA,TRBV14,CASSQVQTNTEAFF,TGTGCCAGCAGCCAAGTGCAGACTAACACTGAAGCTTTCTTT
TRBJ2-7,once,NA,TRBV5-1,CASSAKSVGEQYF,TGCGCCAGCAGCGCGAAAAGCGTTGGTGAGCAGTACTTC
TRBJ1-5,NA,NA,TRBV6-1,CASSEDRGNQPQHF,TGTGCCAGCAGTGAAGATCGGGGGAATCAGCCCCAGCATTTT
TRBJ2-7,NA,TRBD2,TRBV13,CASSPMTSGSYEQYF,TGTGCCAGCAGCCCTATGACTAGCGGGTCCTACGAGCAGTACTTC
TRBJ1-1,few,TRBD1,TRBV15,CATSSARTGGTEAFF,TGTGCCACCAGCAGTGCCCGGACAGGCGGGACTGAAGCTTTCTTT
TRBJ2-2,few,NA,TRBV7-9,CASSLGLQGNTGELFF,TGTGCCAGCAGCTTAGGTCTTCAGGGGAATACCGGGGAGCTGTTTTTT
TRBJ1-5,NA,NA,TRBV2,CASNGDTRQPQHF,TGTGCCAGCAATGGGGATACGCGTCAGCCCCAGCATTTT
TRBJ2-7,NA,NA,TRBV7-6,CASALSTASYEQYF,TGTGCCAGCGCACTTAGTACAGCTTCCTACGAGCAGTACTTC
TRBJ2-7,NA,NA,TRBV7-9,CASSLSPYEQYF,TGTGCCAGCAGCTTATCCCCCTACGAGCAGTACTTC
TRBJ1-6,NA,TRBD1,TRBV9,CASSIHDRVNSPLHF,TGTGCCAGCAGCATTCACGACAGGGTCAATTCACCCCTCCACTTT
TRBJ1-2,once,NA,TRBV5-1,CASSLNVNYGYTF,TGCGCCAGCAGCTTGAACGTAAACTATGGCTACACCTTC
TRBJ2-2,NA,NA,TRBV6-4,CASRPQGTGELFF,TGTGCCAGCAGGCCCCAGGGCACCGGGGAGCTGTTTTTT
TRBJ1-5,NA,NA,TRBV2,CASSPRRDRGNQPQHF,TGTGCCAGCAGCCCTAGGCGGGATAGGGGCAATCAGCCCCAGCATTTT
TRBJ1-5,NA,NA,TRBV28,CASNLGWSQPQHF,TGTGCCAGCAATTTAGGATGGAGTCAGCCCCAGCATTTT
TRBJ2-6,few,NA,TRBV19,CASSIGDDGANVLTF,TGTGCCAGTAGTATAGGGGACGATGGGGCCAACGTCCTGACTTTC
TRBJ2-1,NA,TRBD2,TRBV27,CASSARWGVFREGFF,TGTGCCAGCAGTGCGAGGTGGGGGGTATTTAGGGAGGGGTTCTTC
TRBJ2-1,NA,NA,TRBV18,CASSPPGLTGEQFF,TGTGCCAGCTCACCACCGGGCCTGACAGGTGAGCAGTTCTTC
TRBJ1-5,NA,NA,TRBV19,CASSIPGGQQPQHF,TGTGCCAGTAGTATTCCCGGGGGGCAACAGCCCCAGCATTTT
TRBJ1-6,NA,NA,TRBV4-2,CASSQAAMDSPLHF,TGTGCCAGCAGCCAAGCAGCCATGGATTCACCCCTCCACTTT
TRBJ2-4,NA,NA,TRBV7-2,CASSLTPGRQYF,TGTGCCAGCAGCTTAACTCCGGGGAGACAGTACTTC
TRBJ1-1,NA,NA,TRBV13,CASSLRFLGKTEAFF,TGTGCCAGCAGCTTAAGATTCCTCGGAAAGACTGAAGCTTTCTTT
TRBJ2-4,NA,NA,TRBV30,CAWNRQVCIFLAKNIQYF,TGTGCCTGGAATAGACAAGTCTGTATTTTCTTAGCCAAAAACATTCAGTACTTC
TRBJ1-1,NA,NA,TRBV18,CASSPPGKVEAFF,TGTGCCAGCTCACCACCCGGGAAGGTGGAAGCTTTCTTT
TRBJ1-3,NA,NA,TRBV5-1,CASSLDSGISGNTIYF,TGCGCCAGCAGCTTGGATTCCGGGATCTCTGGAAACACCATATATTTT
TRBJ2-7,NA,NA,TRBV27,CASSLSWGTGTYEQYF,TGTGCCAGCAGTTTATCGTGGGGCACTGGGACCTACGAGCAGTACTTC
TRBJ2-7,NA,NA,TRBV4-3,CASSLYRGSRFYEQYF,TGCGCCAGCAGCCTTTACCGGGGTTCAAGATTCTACGAGCAGTACTTC
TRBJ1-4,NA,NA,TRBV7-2,CASSSMGVNEKLFF,TGTGCCAGCAGCTCCATGGGGGTTAATGAAAAACTGTTTTTT
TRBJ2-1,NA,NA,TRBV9,CASSAPGTGLEEQFF,TGTGCCAGCAGCGCTCCGGGAACGGGCCTCGAGGAGCAGTTCTTC